These T cell receptor beta chains were read from a single sample in a study of blood T cell repertoires in COVID-19. Sequenced by immunoSEQ multiplex PCR; TCRdb stores in-frame clones only, minus some. The sample includes approximately 210,000 clones, roughly 86% of them seen just once. Source material: peripheral blood. These receptor sequences come from a woman aged 40 to 55 with acute or convalescent COVID-19. Each CDR3 is given with its conserved first and last residue. D genes are given only for firm matches. Not every row has a clone size; where given, it reads once, few, many or a size class.

TRBV29-1	NA	few	TRBJ2-7	TGCAGCGTTGAATCCCTTCTCTACGAGCAGTACTTC	CSVESLLYEQYF
TRBV19	TRBD1	once	TRBJ2-4	TGTGCCAGTAGTTCTCAGGACAGGGCCAAAAACATTCAGTACTTC	CASSSQDRAKNIQYF
TRBV19	NA	NA	TRBJ1-1	TGTGCCAGTAGTATAGCTGGATTCGGAGCCACTGAAGCTTTCTTT	CASSIAGFGATEAFF
TRBV19	TRBD1	NA	TRBJ1-3	TGTGCCAGTAGTCGACTTGGGACAGGGGCCGAACTGAGCTCTGGAAACACCATATATTTT	CASSRLGTGAELSSGNTIYF
TRBV6-5	NA	NA	TRBJ2-7	TGTGCCAGCACAAGGGGGTACGAGCAGTACTTC	CASTRGYEQYF
TRBV13	NA	once	TRBJ1-6	TGTGCCAGCAGCGTTCACAACCCGGGCTATAATTCACCCCTCCACTTT	CASSVHNPGYNSPLHF
TRBV7-2	TRBD1	NA	TRBJ2-7	TGTGCCAGCAGCTTGAGGACAGGGGTATACGAGCAGTACTTC	CASSLRTGVYEQYF
TRBV7-9	TRBD1	NA	TRBJ2-1	TGTGCCAGCAGCACCCGGACAGGGGGGAATGAGCAGTTCTTC	CASSTRTGGNEQFF
TRBV5-1	TRBD2	NA	TRBJ2-7	TGCGCCAGCAGCTTGCAACGGGAGGTGGGCGAGCAGTACTTC	CASSLQREVGEQYF
TRBV7-2	NA	NA	TRBJ2-4	TGTGCCAGCAGCTCTAGACTGAACTATGGCATTCAGTACTTC	CASSSRLNYGIQYF
TRBV6-6	TRBD2	NA	TRBJ2-7	TGTGCCAGCAGTCCTTCTAGCGGGAGGGCTGGGGAGCAGTACTTC	CASSPSSGRAGEQYF
TRBV10-3	NA	few	TRBJ1-3	TGTGCCATCAGGTTTTCAATACTCGAGGAAAACACCATATATTTT	CAIRFSILEENTIYF
TRBV5-1	TRBD2	once	TRBJ2-1	TGCGCCAGCAGCGCTAGCGGGGGGTACAATGAGCAGTTCTTC	CASSASGGYNEQFF
TRBV6-5	NA	NA	TRBJ2-1	TGTGCCAGCAGTTACTCGAGTGGGGGCCGGAATGAGCAGTTCTTC	CASSYSSGGRNEQFF
TRBV4-3	NA	NA	TRBJ2-7	TGCGCCACCAAAGGACAGTCCTACGAGCAGTACTTC	CATKGQSYEQYF
TRBV14	NA	NA	TRBJ2-3	TGTGCCAGCAGCCACAGGCCGAGCACAGATACGCAGTATTTT	CASSHRPSTDTQYF
TRBV18	NA	NA	TRBJ2-3	TGTGCCAGCTCACTGCAGGGCGCAGATACGCAGTATTTT	CASSLQGADTQYF
TRBV7-2	NA	NA	TRBJ2-3	TGTGCCAGCAGTCCATATCCCTCTGGCGATACGCAGTATTTT	CASSPYPSGDTQYF
TRBV7-2	NA	NA	TRBJ2-5	TGTGCCAGCAGCTCAACAGGGTCGGAGACCCAGTACTTC	CASSSTGSETQYF
TRBV30	TRBD1	NA	TRBJ2-3	TGTGCCTGGGGGACAGAACCGGATACGCAGTATTTT	CAWGTEPDTQYF
TRBV6-5	TRBD1	NA	TRBJ1-2	TGTGCCAGCAGTCGCAGGGGGGCTGTTGATGGCTACACCTTC	CASSRRGAVDGYTF
TRBV6-5	NA	NA	TRBJ1-2	TGTGCCAGCAGAAAACATGACTATGGCTACACCTTC	CASRKHDYGYTF
TRBV24-1	NA	NA	TRBJ1-2	TGTGCCACCAGTGATTCGGACAGTCCTAACTATGGCTACACCTTC	CATSDSDSPNYGYTF
TRBV5-1	NA	NA	TRBJ2-7	TGCGCCAGGGGACACACCACCTACGAGCAGTACTTC	CARGHTTYEQYF
TRBV12-5	NA	NA	TRBJ2-1	TGTGCTAGTGGTTTGGTAATGGGTAAGGGGGTCGATGAGCAGTTCTTC	CASGLVMGKGVDEQFF
TRBV24-1	NA	NA	TRBJ1-2	TGTGCCACCAGTGATGTGAGCTACCATGGCTACACCTTC	CATSDVSYHGYTF
TRBV30	NA	NA	TRBJ1-3	TGTGCCTGGAGTGTATTGGCTTACTCTGGAAACACCATATATTTT	CAWSVLAYSGNTIYF
TRBV20-1	NA	NA	TRBJ1-1	TGCAGTGGGCGGGTGAACACTGAAGCTTTCTTT	CSGRVNTEAFF
TRBV5-1	TRBD2	NA	TRBJ2-1	TGCGCCAGCAGCCAAGGGACTAGCGGAGACAATGAGCAGTTCTTC	CASSQGTSGDNEQFF
TRBV5-4	NA	NA	TRBJ2-7	TGTGCCAGCAGCTTGGGTCCAAGGGAGTACGAGCAGTACTTC	CASSLGPREYEQYF
TRBV19	TRBD2	NA	TRBJ2-1	TGTGCCAGTAGTCTCAGACTAGCGGGGGGGCCAGTCCATGAGCAGTTCTTC	CASSLRLAGGPVHEQFF
TRBV7-2	TRBD2	once	TRBJ2-7	TGTGCCAGCCACGGCGGCCTAGCGGGAGTCATGTACTTC	CASHGGLAGVMYF
TRBV19	TRBD1	NA	TRBJ2-3	TGTGCCAGTAGTAGCCGACAGGGCAGCACAGATACGCAGTATTTT	CASSSRQGSTDTQYF
TRBV6-2/TRBV6-3	NA	NA	TRBJ1-2	TGTGCCAGCAGTGGACAGTCCTATGGCTACACCTTC	CASSGQSYGYTF
TRBV7-3	TRBD2	once	TRBJ2-3	TGTGCCAGCAGCTTAGGACTAGCGGGGGTCACAGATACGCAGTATTTT	CASSLGLAGVTDTQYF
TRBV18	NA	NA	TRBJ2-7	TGTGCCAGCTCACCCTCCTTAGCCCGGGTGCGTACGAGGGAGCAGTACTTC	CASSPSLARVRTREQYF
TRBV9	TRBD2	NA	TRBJ2-3	TGTGCCACCCACCGACTAAGGACTAGCGGGAGGACAGATACGCAGTATTTT	CATHRLRTSGRTDTQYF
TRBV21-1	NA	NA	TRBJ2-1	TGTGCCAGCAGCAAACCTACTGGACAGGGGGCTTACAATGAGCAGTTCTTC	CASSKPTGQGAYNEQFF
TRBV18	NA	NA	TRBJ2-3	TGTGCCAGCTCACCTGCGGACTCGCCAGATACGCAGTATTTT	CASSPADSPDTQYF
TRBV13	TRBD2	once	TRBJ2-7	TGTGCCAGCAGCCCTCGACGGGCGACTAGCGGGAGTGTAGAGGAGCAGTACTTC	CASSPRRATSGSVEEQYF
TRBV6-1	NA	NA	TRBJ1-5	TGTGCCAGCAGTGAAAGGGGAGGGGGCAATCAGCCCCAGCATTTT	CASSERGGGNQPQHF